This TCR beta chain was documented in a study of CD8 T cells in Susac syndrome. Random hexamers were used to reverse transcribe about 0.5 to 1 ug of RNA. A multiplex approach, immunoSEQ multiplex PCR, amplified TCR beta CDR3 across 54 Vbeta and 13 Jbeta. TCRdb analysed the immunoSEQ multiplex PCR reads with MiXCR anew, one entry per CDR3 protein. The table lists roughly 140,000 distinct CDR3 sequences, over 95% of them singletons. Trimming at V came to 5 bases and at J to 3 bases, leaving 7 bases not matched to a gene. This CDR3 is built from 15 residues. Specimen: CD8+ T cells from PBMCs. The TCR sequence derives from a human donor with multiple sclerosis. The chain couples TRBV12-3 or TRBV12-4 to TRBJ1-1, with TRBD1 matching 9 bases. The CDR3 sequence: CASSPPGDRDTEAFF. Written as DNA, the CDR3 is TGTGCCAGCAGTCCCCCGGGGGACAGGGACACTGAAGCTTTCTTT.